These 5 T cell receptor beta chains originate from one sample sequenced in a study of blood T cell repertoires in COVID-19. TCRdb keeps only in-frame clones here, not all; method: immunoSEQ multiplex PCR. The data show fewer than 250,000 clones, around nine tenths seen once. Source material: peripheral blood. These receptors all come from a woman in her fifties or sixties who had recovered from COVID-19.

This clone occurred once. The V gene is TRBV5-1, the J gene TRBJ1-6, with 10 bases identical to TRBD1. V was clipped by 3 bases and J by 7 bases; unmatched bases: 4. The V gene's germline CDR1 is SGHRS and CDR2 YFSETQ. This CDR3 is built from 15 residues. CDR3 DNA sequence: TGCGCCAGCAGCTGGGAGGGACAGGGGAATTCACCCCTCCACTTT. Encoded protein: CASSWEGQGNSPLHF.

The chain links TRBV10-3 to TRBJ2-5; a weak D match, TRBD1 (6 bases). Trimming stripped 10 bases from V and 5 bases from J, with 20 bases between. Germline V gene data show CDR1 as ENHRY and CDR2 as SYGVKD. The CDR3 consists of 14 residues. The CDR3 DNA is TGTGCCACCGCAGTACAGGGTAGGGGGGAGACCCAGTACTTC. Protein sequence: CATAVQGRGETQYF.

The genes are TRBV29-1 and TRBJ2-2, with D maybe TRBD1 (6 bases). Per the germline V gene, CDR1 is SQVTM and CDR2 is ANQGSEA. This CDR3 contains 15 residues. V lost 7 bases to trimming and J lost 1 base, with 16 bases between them. CDR3 sequence: CSARRQGMNTGELFF. Here the CDR3 DNA reads TGCAGCGCCAGACGGCAGGGGATGAACACCGGGGAGCTGTTTTTT.

The V call is TRBV6-6, the J call TRBJ2-3; D is possibly TRBD1 (5 bases). CDR1 and CDR2 from the germline V gene are MNHNY and SVGAGI (reference sequence). This CDR3 has 13 residues. The V end was cut by 7 bases, the J end by 6 bases, with 14 bases between. The CDR3 nucleotides are TGTGCCAGCACCGACAGTAGCTTCGATACGCAGTATTTT. This translates into CASTDSSFDTQYF.

J is TRBJ1-3 and V is TRBV18, with D unresolved. The CDR3 has 16 amino acids. Germline V gene data show CDR1 as KGHSH and CDR2 as LQKENI. V was clipped by 2 bases and J by 0 bases, with 11 bases between them. For the CDR3, the DNA is TGTGCCAGCTCACCAGAGATACTCCTCTCTGGAAACACCATATATTTT. Amino acid sequence: CASSPEILLSGNTIYF.